A single sample gave rise to the 5 T cell receptor beta chains below, sequenced in a study of blood T cell repertoires in COVID-19. Here immunoSEQ multiplex PCR was the method, and the copy in TCRdb shows in-frame clones only, minus some. The data contain approximately 260,000 clones, around 90% of them seen just once; the ten biggest clones take up just under 6.5%. The specimen was PBMCs or T cells enriched from blood (not recorded which). These receptors all stem from a woman in her twenties or thirties with acute COVID-19.

The chain joins TRBV3-1 (or the pseudogene TRBV3-2) to TRBJ2-1; the match to TRBD2 covers 9 bases. This CDR3 is built from 16 residues. V lost 3 bases, J lost 6 bases, and 9 bases stayed unmatched. The germline gives CDR1 LGHDT, CDR2 YNNKEL (reference sequence). As DNA, the CDR3 is TGTGCCAGCAGCCAGGGACCGGGACTAGCTCTCAATGAGCAGTTCTTC. This codes for CASSQGPGLALNEQFF.

The rearrangement uses TRBV7-2 and TRBJ2-5, with D perhaps TRBD2 (6 bases). Germline lookup yields CDR1 SGHTA and CDR2 FQGNSA. The CDR3 length is 14 residues. With 2 bases removed from V and 5 bases from J, the gap between germline ends came to 12 bases. CDR3 nucleotide sequence: TGTGCCAGCAGCTTACGCGGCGGGGCTGAGACCCAGTACTTC. Its protein product is CASSLRGGAETQYF.

This clone has just one count. The chain is built from TRBV19 and TRBJ1-5; 8 nucleotides match TRBD1. Germline CDR1 is LNHDA and CDR2 is SQIVND (reference sequence). Germline trimming cut 3 bases from V and 3 bases from J; bases unmatched to any gene: 4. This CDR3 region has 15 residues. The CDR3 protein is CASSMSGGLNQPQHF. In DNA form, the CDR3 reads TGTGCCAGTAGTATGTCAGGGGGCCTCAATCAGCCCCAGCATTTT. Combining the CDR3 with reference TRBV19 and TRBJ1-5 gives the whole variable domain DGGITQSPKYLFRKEGQNVTLSCEQNLNHDAMYWYRQDPGQGLRLIYYSQIVNDFQKGDIAEGYSVSREKKESFPLTVTSAQKNPTAFYLCASSMSGGLNQPQHFGDGTRLSIL.

The chain recombines TRBV11-2 with TRBJ1-2, with D unclear. The CDR3 covers 14 residues. Trimming removed 0 bases from V and 8 bases from J, with 13 bases in between. Germline assignment: CDR1 SGHAT and CDR2 FQNNGV. CDR3 coding DNA: TGTGCCAGCAGCTTAGATGCGGGTTTGGGGGGCTACACCTTC. Amino acids: CASSLDAGLGGYTF.

V gene TRBV30 combines with J gene TRBJ1-2; possible D gene TRBD1, 6 bases. The CDR3 length is 13 residues. Trimming shortened V by 0 bases and J by 4 bases, and 9 bases separated the two germline ends. Germline lookup yields CDR1 GTSNPN and CDR2 SVGIG (reference sequence). The chain's CDR3 is CAWSVGDTYGYTF. In DNA, the CDR3 is TGTGCCTGGAGTGTCGGGGACACCTATGGCTACACCTTC.